These 2 T cell receptor beta chains came from one sample sequenced in a study of T cell responses to AZD1222 COVID-19 vaccine. Sequencing was performed with immunoSEQ multiplex PCR; in TCRdb, only in-frame clones are kept and a portion is missing. The data contain around 130,000 clones, more than 90% of them singletons. Here the sequenced sample was peripheral blood, taken 28 days after the second AZD1222 dose. These receptor sequences come from an adult who received the AZD1222 COVID-19 vaccine.

The chain couples TRBV7-8 to TRBJ2-3; D uncertain. Trimming removed 3 bases from V and 4 bases from J, with 5 bases in between. Per germline, CDR1 SGHVS and CDR2 FQNEAQ. The CDR3 consists of 12 residues. The CDR3: CASSFSPDTQYF. As DNA, the CDR3 is TGTGCCAGCAGCTTTTCGCCAGATACGCAGTATTTT. The whole variable domain, remainder taken from reference TRBV7-8 and TRBJ2-3, is GAGVSQSPRYKVAKRGQDVALRCDPISGHVSLFWYQQALGQGPEFLTYFQNEAQLDKSGLPSDRFFAERPEGSVSTLKIQRTQQEDSAVYLCASSFSPDTQYFGPGTRLTVL.

This sequence joins TRBV6-5 and TRBJ1-1; 10 bases line up with TRBD1. The V gene's germline CDR1 is MNHEY and CDR2 SVGAGI. J lost 4 bases, V lost 8 bases, and 4 bases had no gene match. CDR3 length: 13 amino acids. CDR3: CASPRTGGTEAFF. CDR3 coding DNA: TGTGCCAGCCCGAGGACAGGGGGCACTGAAGCTTTCTTT.